This entry concerns a single T cell receptor beta chain. As yet, its antigen is unknown. The data stem from a study of blood T cells in healthy people across ages. Study results and caveats: More naive CD4+ cells and higher diversity were found in long-lived than in aged donors.

This CDR3 is 15 amino acids long. CDR1 SGHNT and CDR2 YYREEE come from the germline V gene (reference sequence). With V trimmed by 4 bases and J by 0 bases, 7 bases remained unmatched. The amount of total RNA extracted per sample was at least 6 micrograms. Then a second PCR, running about 6 to 11 cycles, was carried out with a sample-barcoded 5' primer and a J-beta primer mix. A template-switch adaptor with 12 random nucleotides tagged each cDNA molecule. TCRdb processed the 5' RACE reads anew with MiXCR; each CDR3 protein has one entry. The sample holds some 640,000 distinct CDR3 sequences, around 49% seen once.

The TCR sequence derives from a woman in her sixties or seventies in good health. What was sequenced was blood. The chain recombines TRBV5-4 with TRBJ2-7; TRBD1 agrees at 7 bases. The chain's CDR3 is CASSHGQAASYEQYF. CDR3 nucleotides: TGTGCCAGCAGCCACGGACAGGCGGCCTCCTACGAGCAGTACTTC.